The 9 T cell receptor beta chains presented below share a single source sample, sequenced in a study of shared clonotypes between healthy human individuals. Assay: immunoSEQ multiplex PCR; the TCRdb copy retains only in-frame clones and omits some. The sample consists of over 2 million clones, around 95% of them appearing once. Sample: naive CD4+ T cells sorted from blood. Subset specified: CD45RA+ positively selected. The receptor source for this set is a man between 18 and 29 years old in good health.

V usage is TRBV28 and J usage is TRBJ1-2; D unresolved. Germline CDR1 MDHEN, CDR2 SYDVKM. CDR3 length: 13 amino acids. V was pared by 2 bases and J by 7 bases, with 11 bases between. The CDR3: CASSLGSLPGYTF. Written as DNA, the CDR3 is TGTGCCAGCAGTTTAGGCAGTCTACCTGGCTACACCTTC.

This clone was observed once. CDR3 DNA: TGTGCCAGCAGTTACGGGGCAGGGCCCCAAGAGACCCAGTACTTC. It specifies CASSYGAGPQETQYF. The V call is TRBV6-5, the J call TRBJ2-5, with D possibly being TRBD1 (5 bases). Germline CDR1 is MNHEY and CDR2 is SVGAGI. Trimming shortened V by 2 bases and J by 1 base, and 11 bases separated the two germline ends. The CDR3 sequence is 15 residues long.

This clone was counted once. The rearrangement uses TRBV28 and TRBJ1-4; 10 bases are a match to TRBD1. Trimming cost V 2 bases and J 7 bases; bases outside gene matches: 1. CDR1 and CDR2 (germline): MDHEN, SYDVKM. The CDR3 totals 14 residues. The CDR3 nucleotides read TGTGCCAGCAGTTTAGGACAGGGGGGTGAAAAACTGTTTTTT. Translation: CASSLGQGGEKLFF.

This chain links TRBV18 with TRBJ2-2; maybe TRBD1 (5 bases). V was trimmed by 0 bases and J by 1 base, leaving 9 bases between them. CDR3 length: 16 amino acids. CDR1 and CDR2 from the germline V gene are KGHSH and LQKENI. CDR3 DNA: TGTGCCAGCTCACCACCGTCAACAGGGAACACCGGGGAGCTGTTTTTT. This codes for CASSPPSTGNTGELFF.

For the CDR3, the DNA is TGCGCCAGCAGCCAAGAAAGGGGAAACACCTACGAGCAGTACTTC. This encodes CASSQERGNTYEQYF. V and J are TRBV4-3 and TRBJ2-7; D may be TRBD1 (5 bases). The CDR3 extends over 15 amino acids. Trimming took off 0 bases at V and 2 bases at J, with 11 bases between the two ends. In germline, CDR1 is LGHNA, CDR2 YSLEER.

The rearrangement uses TRBV6-5 and TRBJ2-7, with TRBD2 as a possible D gene (6 bases). CDR1 and CDR2 (germline): MNHEY, SVGAGI. This CDR3 contains 15 residues. Deletions cut 5 bases from V and 1 base from J, with 15 bases between. The CDR3 bases are TGTGCCAGCAGTCACCTGGTGGAGGGATCCTACGAGCAGTACTTC. Its translation: CASSHLVEGSYEQYF.

This clone was counted a single time. The chain is built from TRBV11-2 and TRBJ2-1; TRBD2 might be the D (6 bases). Trimming took 3 bases from V and 2 from J, leaving 11 bases between them. The CDR3 loop spans 15 amino acids. Germline values: CDR1 SGHAT, CDR2 FQNNGV. The CDR3 DNA is TGTGCCAGCAGCTTCAGCGGGCCCACCTACAATGAGCAGTTCTTC. Translated, it gives CASSFSGPTYNEQFF.

The V call is TRBV7-9, the J call TRBJ1-5; 8 nucleotides agree with TRBD1. CDR3 length: 13 residues. CDR1 is SEHNR, CDR2 FQNEAQ, per germline (reference sequence). V gave up 5 bases and J gave up 5 bases; unmatched junction bases: 2. The CDR3 spells CASSTQGDQPQHF. CDR3 nucleotide sequence: TGTGCCAGCAGCACACAGGGGGATCAGCCCCAGCATTTT. Combining the CDR3 with reference TRBV7-9 and TRBJ1-5 gives the whole variable domain DTGVSQNPRHKITKRGQNVTFRCDPISEHNRLYWYRQTLGQGPEFLTYFQNEAQLEKSRLLSDRFSAERPKGSFSTLEIQRTEQGDSAMYLCASSTQGDQPQHFGDGTRLSIL.

CDR3 in DNA: TGTGCCAGTAGTATGGAGGCTGGAAACACCATATATTTT. This encodes CASSMEAGNTIYF. The chain recombines TRBV19 with TRBJ1-3; D uncertain. Trimming stripped 3 bases from V and 2 bases from J, with 5 bases between. This CDR3 is 13 amino acids long. Germline V gives CDR1 LNHDA, CDR2 SQIVND (reference sequence).